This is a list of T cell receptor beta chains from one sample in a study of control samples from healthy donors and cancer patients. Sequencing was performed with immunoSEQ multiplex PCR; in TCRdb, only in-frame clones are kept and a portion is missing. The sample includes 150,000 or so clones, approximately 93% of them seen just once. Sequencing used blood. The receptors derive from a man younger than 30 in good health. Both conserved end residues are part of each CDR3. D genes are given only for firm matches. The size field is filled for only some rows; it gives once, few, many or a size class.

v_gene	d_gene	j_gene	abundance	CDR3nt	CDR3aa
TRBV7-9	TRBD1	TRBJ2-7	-	TGTGCCAGCAGCTCCACTCGAACGACAGGGTCGGCCGAGCAGTACTTC	CASSSTRTTGSAEQYF
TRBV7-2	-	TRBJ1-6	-	TGTGCCAGCAGCCCCAAAGGGGGGAGGTTTAATTCACCCCTCCACTTT	CASSPKGGRFNSPLHF
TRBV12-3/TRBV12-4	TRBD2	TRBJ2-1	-	TGTGCCAGCAGTTTGGGACTATACAATGAGCAGTTCTTC	CASSLGLYNEQFF
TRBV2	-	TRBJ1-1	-	TGTGCCAGCAGCCGAATCACAGGGAACACTGAAGCTTTCTTT	CASSRITGNTEAFF
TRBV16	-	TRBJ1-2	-	TGTGCCAGCAGCCAATCGCAAGGAGGGCAAGGCTACACCTTC	CASSQSQGGQGYTF
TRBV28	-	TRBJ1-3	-	TGTGCCAGCACTCCCGGAAACACCATATATTTT	CASTPGNTIYF
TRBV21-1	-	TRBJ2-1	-	TGTGCCAGCAGCAAAGGGGTGTGCCAGGGTCACAATGAGCAGTTCTTC	CASSKGVCQGHNEQFF
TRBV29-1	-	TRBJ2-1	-	TGCAGCGTTGAAGGGGTCGATGAGCAGTTCTTC	CSVEGVDEQFF
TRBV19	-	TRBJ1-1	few	TGTGCCAGTAGTATAAGACACATGAACACTGAAGCTTTCTTT	CASSIRHMNTEAFF
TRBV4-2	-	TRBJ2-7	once	TGTGCCAGCCGGGGACCCTTCTACGAGCAGTACTTC	CASRGPFYEQYF
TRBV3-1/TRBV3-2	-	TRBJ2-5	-	TGTGCCAGCAGCCCCCCGGGACAGACCCAGTACTTC	CASSPPGQTQYF
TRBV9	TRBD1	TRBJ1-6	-	TGTGCCAGCAGCGACCGGACAGGGTGGGATTCACCCCTCCACTTT	CASSDRTGWDSPLHF
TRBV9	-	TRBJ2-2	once	TGTGCCAGCAGCGTAGCGGGGTCGGGCACCGGGGAGCTGTTTTTT	CASSVAGSGTGELFF
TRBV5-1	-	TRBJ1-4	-	TGCGCCAGCAGCCTTCAGGGGCGGATTGAAAAACTGTTTTTT	CASSLQGRIEKLFF
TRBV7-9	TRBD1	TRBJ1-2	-	TGTGCCAGCAGCCATACAGGGGCCCAAGGTATTAACTATGGCTACACCTTC	CASSHTGAQGINYGYTF
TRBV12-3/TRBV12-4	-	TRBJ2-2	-	TGTGCCAGTGACTCCTACACCGGGGAGCTGTTTTTT	CASDSYTGELFF
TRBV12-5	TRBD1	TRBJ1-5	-	TGTGCTAGTGGTTCCGACAGGGGGCCCGCTCAGCCCCAGCATTTT	CASGSDRGPAQPQHF
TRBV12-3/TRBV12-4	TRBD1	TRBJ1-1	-	TGTGCCAGCAGGTGGACAGGGGAAACTGAAGCTTTCTTT	CASRWTGETEAFF
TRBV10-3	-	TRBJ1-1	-	TGTGCCATCAGTAGTGACACTGAAGCTTTCTTT	CAISSDTEAFF
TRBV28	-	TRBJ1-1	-	TGTGCCAGCAGTTTTAAGGAGAACTGGGTCACTGAAGCTTTCTTT	CASSFKENWVTEAFF
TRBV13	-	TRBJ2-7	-	TGTGCCAGCAGCTTAGGCCGCCCGGTAGTCGAGCAGTACTTC	CASSLGRPVVEQYF
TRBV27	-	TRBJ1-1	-	TGTGCCAGCAGTTTTAGGGGACAGAACACTGAAGCTTTCTTT	CASSFRGQNTEAFF
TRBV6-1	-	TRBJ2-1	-	TGTGCCAGCAGTGAACGAGACAGATACAATGAGCAGTTCTTC	CASSERDRYNEQFF
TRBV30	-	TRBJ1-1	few	TGTGCCTGGAGTGTCAGTGAAGCTTTCTTT	CAWSVSEAFF
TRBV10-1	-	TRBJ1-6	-	TGCGCCTGCCGAGGACCCCAGAAAAATTCACCCCTCCACTTT	CACRGPQKNSPLHF
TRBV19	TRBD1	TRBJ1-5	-	TGTGCCAGTACCCTCACGGGAGGGGGCGAGGGCGGTCAGCCCCAGCATTTT	CASTLTGGGEGGQPQHF
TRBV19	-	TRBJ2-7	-	TGTGCCAGTAGTCTCCAGGGTAAGGGGGAGCAGTACTTC	CASSLQGKGEQYF
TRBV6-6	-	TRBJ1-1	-	TGTGCCAGCAGTTACGGAGGGGTGACTGAAGCTTTCTTT	CASSYGGVTEAFF
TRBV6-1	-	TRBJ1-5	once	TGTGCCAGCAGTGAACAGTCCCGAGGCAATCAGCCCCAGCATTTT	CASSEQSRGNQPQHF
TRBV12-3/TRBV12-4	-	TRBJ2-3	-	TGTGCCAGCAGTTTTGGGGGGAGGAATACGCAGTATTTT	CASSFGGRNTQYF
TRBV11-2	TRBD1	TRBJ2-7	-	TGTGCCAGCAGCCTGGGACAGGGTCGGTACGAGCAGTACTTC	CASSLGQGRYEQYF
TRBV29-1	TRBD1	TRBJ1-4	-	TGCAGCGTTGAAGATTCAGGGGGCGGCGGTGAAAAACTGTTTTTT	CSVEDSGGGGEKLFF
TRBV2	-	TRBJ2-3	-	TGTGCCAGCAGCCTATCAGGGGTGAGAGATACGCAGTATTTT	CASSLSGVRDTQYF
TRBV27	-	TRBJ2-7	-	TGTGCCAGCAGTTTCTTAGGGGGATACGAGCAGTACTTC	CASSFLGGYEQYF
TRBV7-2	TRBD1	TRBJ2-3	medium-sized	TGTGCCAGCAGCCCGTACAGGGGCCGCACAGATACGCAGTATTTT	CASSPYRGRTDTQYF
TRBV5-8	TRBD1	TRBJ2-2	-	TGTGCCAGCAGCCGGACAGGGGCCGGGGAGCTGTTTTTT	CASSRTGAGELFF
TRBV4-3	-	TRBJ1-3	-	TGCGCCAGCAGCCAAGGCGTCGACATAATAGACACCATATATTTT	CASSQGVDIIDTIYF
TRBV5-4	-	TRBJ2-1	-	TGTGCCAGCAGCTTGTACCCTAGCGAGTACAATGAGCAGTTCTTC	CASSLYPSEYNEQFF
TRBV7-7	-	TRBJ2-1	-	TGTGCTAGCAACAAGAAACTAGTTTTAGCTGAGCAGTTCTTC	CASNKKLVLAEQFF
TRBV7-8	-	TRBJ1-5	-	TGTGCCAGCAGCTTAGTAGAACAGCCCCAGCATTTT	CASSLVEQPQHF
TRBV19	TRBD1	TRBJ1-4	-	TGTGCCAGTAACCAACGACAGGGAGCTAATGAAAAACTGTTTTTT	CASNQRQGANEKLFF
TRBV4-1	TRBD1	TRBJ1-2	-	TGCGCCAGCAGCCTCTCCGGGACAGGGGAGGGTAACTATGGCTACACCTTC	CASSLSGTGEGNYGYTF
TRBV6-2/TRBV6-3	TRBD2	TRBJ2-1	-	TGTGCCAGCAGCCCTAGCGGGGTACCTCGATTCTACAATGAGCAGTTCTTC	CASSPSGVPRFYNEQFF
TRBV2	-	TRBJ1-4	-	TGTGCCAGCAGTGACGATCCGGATGAAAAACTGTTTTTT	CASSDDPDEKLFF
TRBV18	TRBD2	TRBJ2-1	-	TGTGCCAGCTCACCAACTAGCGGGGGTCAAAATGAGCAGTTCTTC	CASSPTSGGQNEQFF
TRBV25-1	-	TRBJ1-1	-	TGTGCCAGCAGTGAATTGGGGAACACTGAAGCTTTCTTT	CASSELGNTEAFF
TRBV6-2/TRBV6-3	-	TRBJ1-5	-	TGTGCCAGCAGTGACCGAGGAGGGAGGGGGTATCAGCCCCAGCATTTT	CASSDRGGRGYQPQHF
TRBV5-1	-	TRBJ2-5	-	TGCGCCAGTTCCGCGGGTCTGCGACAAGAGACCCAGTACTTC	CASSAGLRQETQYF
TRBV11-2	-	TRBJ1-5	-	TGTGCCAGCAGCTTAGGACCCGGGCCCCAGCATTTT	CASSLGPGPQHF
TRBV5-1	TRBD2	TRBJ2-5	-	TGCGCCAGCAGCTCCAATCGTCAGACTAGCGGGATAGAGACCCAGTACTTC	CASSSNRQTSGIETQYF
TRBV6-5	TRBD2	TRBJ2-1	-	TGTGCCAGCAGTTACGGCGGGGGGGATCTCAATGAGCAGTTCTTC	CASSYGGGDLNEQFF
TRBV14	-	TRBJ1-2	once	TGTGCCGGCAGCCAAGTGACGGAACCCTATGGCTACACCTTC	CAGSQVTEPYGYTF